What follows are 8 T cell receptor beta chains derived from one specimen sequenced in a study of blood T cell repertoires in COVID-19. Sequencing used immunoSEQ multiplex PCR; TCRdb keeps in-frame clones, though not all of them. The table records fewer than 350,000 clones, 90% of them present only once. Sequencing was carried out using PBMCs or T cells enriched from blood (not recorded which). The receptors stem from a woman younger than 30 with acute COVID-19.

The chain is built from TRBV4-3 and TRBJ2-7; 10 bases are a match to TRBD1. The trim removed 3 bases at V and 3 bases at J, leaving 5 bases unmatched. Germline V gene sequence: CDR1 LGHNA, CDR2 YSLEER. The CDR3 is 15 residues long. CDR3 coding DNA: TGCGCCAGCAGCCAGCACCGGGACAGGGGCTACGAGCAGTACTTC. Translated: CASSQHRDRGYEQYF.

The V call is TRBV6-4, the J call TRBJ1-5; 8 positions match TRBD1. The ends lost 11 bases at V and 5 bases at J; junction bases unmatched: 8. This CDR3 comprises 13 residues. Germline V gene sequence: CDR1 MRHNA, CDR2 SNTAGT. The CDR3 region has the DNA TGTGCCTCCGGACAGGGAAGCGATCAGCCCCAGCATTTT. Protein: CASGQGSDQPQHF.

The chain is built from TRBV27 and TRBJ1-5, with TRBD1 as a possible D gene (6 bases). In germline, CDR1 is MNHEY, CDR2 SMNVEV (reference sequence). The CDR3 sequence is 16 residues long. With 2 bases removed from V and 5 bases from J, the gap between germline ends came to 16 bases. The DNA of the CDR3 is TGTGCCAGCAGTTTAAAGGGCACAACAGGGTATCAGCCCCAGCATTTT. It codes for CASSLKGTTGYQPQHF.

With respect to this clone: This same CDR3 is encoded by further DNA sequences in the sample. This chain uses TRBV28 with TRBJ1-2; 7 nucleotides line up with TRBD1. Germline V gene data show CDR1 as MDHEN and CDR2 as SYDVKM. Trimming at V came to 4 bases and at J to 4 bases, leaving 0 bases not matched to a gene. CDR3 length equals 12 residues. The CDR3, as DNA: TGTGCCAGCAGTTCAGGGGGCTATGGCTACACCTTC. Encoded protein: CASSSGGYGYTF.

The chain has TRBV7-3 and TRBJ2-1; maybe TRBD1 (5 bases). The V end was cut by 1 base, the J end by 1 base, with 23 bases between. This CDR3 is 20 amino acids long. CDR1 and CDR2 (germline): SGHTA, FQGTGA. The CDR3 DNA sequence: TGTGCCAGCAGCTTAAACCCCGCAGGGTTTTTAGGCGGATCCTACAATGAGCAGTTCTTC. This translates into CASSLNPAGFLGGSYNEQFF.

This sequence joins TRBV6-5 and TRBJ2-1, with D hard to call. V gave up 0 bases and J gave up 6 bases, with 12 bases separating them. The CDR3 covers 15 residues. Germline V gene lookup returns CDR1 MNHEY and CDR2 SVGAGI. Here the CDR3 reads CASSYSVPPLNEQFF. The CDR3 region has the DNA TGTGCCAGCAGTTACTCCGTCCCCCCCCTCAATGAGCAGTTCTTC.

CDR3 protein: CATSRAGGGLNEQFF. CDR3 coding DNA: TGTGCCACCAGTAGAGCGGGAGGCGGGTTGAATGAGCAGTTCTTC. The rearrangement joins TRBV24-1 to TRBJ2-1, with 9 bases identical to TRBD2. Unmatched junction bases numbered 9, after V lost 6 bases and J lost 7 bases. The CDR3 runs to 15 residues. Germline lookup yields CDR1 KGHDR and CDR2 SFDVKD.

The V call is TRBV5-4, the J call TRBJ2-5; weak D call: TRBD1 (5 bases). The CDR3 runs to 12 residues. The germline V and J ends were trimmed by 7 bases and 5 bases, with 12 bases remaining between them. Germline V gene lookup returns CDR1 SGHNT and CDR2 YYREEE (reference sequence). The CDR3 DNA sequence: TGTGCCAGCGGGGCCTCGAGGGAGACCCAGTACTTC. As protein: CASGASRETQYF.